The 6 T cell receptor beta chains presented below share a single source sample, sequenced in a study of CD8 T cells in ankylosing spondylitis. General observations from the study: Blood from ankylosing spondylitis patients appeared to carry a characteristic eight-variant TCR beta motif.

Their antigen targets remain unknown. TCRdb independently ran MiXCR on the 5' RACE reads; one entry per CDR3 protein. The sample lists approximately 500,000 distinct CDR3 sequences; approximately 11% were seen once. Input material: blood, either unsorted or a sorted T cell fraction (not recorded which). The receptors originated from a male donor with ankylosing spondylitis.

This clonotype has a count of ten or more. The V and J genes are TRBV7-2 and TRBJ2-1; a weak D match, TRBD2 (6 bases). This CDR3 region has 17 residues. V was trimmed by 5 bases and J by 0 bases, leaving 17 bases between them. The germline V gene encodes CDR1 SGHTA and CDR2 FQGNSA. CDR3 bases: TGTGCCAGCAGCCCCCGGGGCGGGAAGAGCTCCTACAATGAGCAGTTCTTC. Its translation is CASSPRGGKSSYNEQFF.

The chain carries TRBV12-3 or TRBV12-4 and TRBJ2-1; 9 positions match TRBD2. This CDR3 has 19 residues. J lost 8 bases, V lost 3 bases, and 20 bases had no gene match. CDR3 sequence: CASSFEQSSGTSFFHEQFF. In DNA form, the CDR3 reads TGTGCCAGCAGTTTTGAACAGAGTTCCGGGACTAGCTTTTTCCATGAGCAGTTCTTC.

This clonotype was detected many times. The V and J genes are TRBV5-1 and TRBJ2-3; 8 bases are a match to TRBD1. J lost 2 bases, V lost 4 bases, and 3 bases had no gene match. There are 14 residues in the CDR3. CDR1 is SGHRS, CDR2 YFSETQ, per germline. CDR3 coding DNA: TGCGCCAGCAGCCTGGACAGGGTCACAGATACGCAGTATTTT. This codes for CASSLDRVTDTQYF.

This clonotype has only a few counts. The chain joins TRBV24-1 to TRBJ2-3, with D tentatively TRBD2 (6 bases). The length of the CDR3 is 17 residues. Germline CDR1 reads KGHDR; CDR2 reads SFDVKD. Trimming stripped 4 bases from V and 1 base from J, with 17 bases between. The CDR3 DNA is TGTGCCACCAGTGACTCGGACTACAACGGACGCACAGATACGCAGTATTTT. This encodes CATSDSDYNGRTDTQYF.

This clonotype was seen more than once but under ten times. The V gene is TRBV13, the J gene TRBJ1-4, with D perhaps TRBD1 (5 bases). V lost 4 bases and J 7 bases, leaving 13 bases between the germline ends. The germline V gene has CDR1 PRHDT and CDR2 FYEKMQ (reference sequence). The CDR3 contains 14 residues. The DNA of the CDR3 is TGTGCCAGCAGCTCAGGGTCCGGTACTGAAAAACTGTTTTTT. Its protein product is CASSSGSGTEKLFF. The full variable domain, completed using reference TRBV13 and TRBJ1-4, is AAGVIQSPRHLIKEKRETATLKCYPIPRHDTVYWYQQGPGQDPQFLISFYEKMQSDKGSIPDRFSAQQFSDYHSELNMSSLELGDSALYFCASSSGSGTEKLFFGSGTQLSVL.

This clonotype was detected ten times or more. The gene calls are TRBV12-3 or TRBV12-4 and TRBJ1-2; 9 bases agree with TRBD1. This CDR3 is built from 13 residues. Losses at the gene ends were 8 bases for V and 7 bases for J; bases not matched to a gene: 8. The CDR3 here is CASRRTGDGGYTF. DNA for the CDR3: TGTGCCAGCCGTCGGACAGGGGACGGTGGCTACACCTTC.